The entry below describes one T cell receptor beta chain. These data belong to a study of cytomegalovirus exposure and HLA in healthy donors. 60 Vbeta and 13 Jbeta primers were used in PCR. Only in-frame clones appear in the TCRdb table, and some are missing; sequencing was by immunoSEQ multiplex PCR. Of roughly 140,000 clones listed, 79% are singletons. The TCR was taken from a man aged 45-65 years in good health and CMV-seropositive. Sample: PBMCs.

The CDR3 sequence is CASSISGNSYEQYF. CDR3 coding DNA: TGCGCCAGCAGCATATCCGGGAACTCCTACGAGCAGTACTTC. The rearrangement links TRBV5-1 to TRBJ2-7; D is possibly TRBD2 (5 bases). Between the trimmed V and J ends, which lost 4 bases and 0 bases, there was a span of 11 bases. This CDR3 has 14 amino acids. In germline, CDR1 is SGHRS, CDR2 YFSETQ.